This T cell receptor (beta chain) was identified during a study of technical replicates of blood from several donors. This clone was observed a single time. TCRdb's copy holds only in-frame clones and misses some; the assay was immunoSEQ multiplex PCR. This sample has 85,000 to 90,000 clones, with just under 95% found just once. Trimming shortened V by 5 bases and J by 8 bases, and 19 bases separated the two germline ends. The germline V gene has CDR1 MNHEY and CDR2 SMNVEV (reference sequence). This CDR3 is built from 15 residues. This TCR was sampled from a human donor in good health. The chain carries TRBV27 and TRBJ2-1; a weak D match, TRBD2 (6 bases). The sample was T cells isolated from PBMCs. CDR3 region: CASSEDRDLGYEQFF. In DNA, the CDR3 is TGTGCCAGCAGTGAAGATCGGGACTTGGGGTATGAGCAGTTCTTC.